These 3 T cell receptor beta chains came from one sample sequenced in a study of regulatory T cells in long-lasting Graves disease. Libraries of TCR beta came from iRepertoire HTBI primers plus Arm-PCR of CDR3 regions. TCRdb itself ran the multiplex PCR reads through MiXCR, one entry per CDR3 protein. The sample has 540,000 or so distinct CDR3 sequences; roughly 12% are singletons. As to time point: newly diagnosed GD, antithyroid drugs for less than 3 months. PBMC-derived RNA was used for the TCR library. The same specimen was also included in a second study, on T cells in Graves' hyperthyroidism and ophthalmopathy.

This specimen consisted of peripheral blood mononuclear cells (PBMCs), obtained at new diagnosis, from a patient treated with antithyroid drugs. Receptors originate from a man aged 25-45 years with Graves disease.

Only a few counts were recorded for this clonotype. V is TRBV7-9 and J is TRBJ1-3; D ambiguous. Trimming stripped 2 bases from V and 1 base from J, with 3 bases between. CDR1 is SEHNR, CDR2 FQNEAQ, per germline (reference sequence). The CDR3 is 13 amino acids. Here the CDR3 reads CASSLPSGNTIYF. DNA for the CDR3: TGTGCCAGCAGCTTACCATCTGGAAACACCATATATTTT.

This clonotype was observed at least ten times. The chain employs TRBV12-3 or TRBV12-4 and TRBJ2-7, with 7 bases aligning to TRBD2. The CDR3 length is 16 residues. V dropped 2 bases and J dropped 6; count of bases not matched to a gene: 13. The CDR3 here is CASSLLLRGEGGEQYF. For the CDR3, the DNA is TGTGCCAGCAGTTTACTCCTTCGGGGGGAAGGTGGCGAGCAGTACTTC.

Regarding this clonotype: One junction end does not reproduce the germline sequence, and a read error may be involved. V and J are TRBV10-3 and TRBJ2-4; perhaps TRBD1 as D (7 bases). Germline V gives CDR1 ENHRY, CDR2 SYGVKD. This CDR3 contains 20 residues. In nucleotides, the CDR3 is TGTGCCATCAGTGAGAAGTCGCGGGACAGCGGCAAATATACCAAAAACATTCAGCACTTC. Amino acid sequence: CAISEKSRDSGKYTKNIQHF.